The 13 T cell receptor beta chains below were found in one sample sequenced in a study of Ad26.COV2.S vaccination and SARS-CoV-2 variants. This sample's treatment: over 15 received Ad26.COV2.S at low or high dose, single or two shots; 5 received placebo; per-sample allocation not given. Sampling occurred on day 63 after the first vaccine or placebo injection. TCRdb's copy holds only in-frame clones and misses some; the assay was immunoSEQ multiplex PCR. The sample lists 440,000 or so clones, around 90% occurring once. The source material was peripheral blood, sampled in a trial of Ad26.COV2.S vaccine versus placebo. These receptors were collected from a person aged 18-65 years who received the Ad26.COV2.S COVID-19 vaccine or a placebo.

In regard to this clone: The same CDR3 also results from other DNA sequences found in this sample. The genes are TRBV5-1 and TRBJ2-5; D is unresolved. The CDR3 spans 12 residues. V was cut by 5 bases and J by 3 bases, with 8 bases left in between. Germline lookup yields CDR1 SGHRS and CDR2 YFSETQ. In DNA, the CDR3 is TGCGCCAGCAGGGGCAGCGAAGAGACCCAGTACTTC. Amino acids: CASRGSEETQYF.

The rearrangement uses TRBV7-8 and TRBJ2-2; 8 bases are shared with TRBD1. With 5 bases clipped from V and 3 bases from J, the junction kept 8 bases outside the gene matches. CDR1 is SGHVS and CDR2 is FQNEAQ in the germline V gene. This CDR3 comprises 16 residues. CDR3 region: CASSQITGGYTGELFF. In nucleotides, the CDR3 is TGTGCCAGCAGCCAGATAACAGGGGGTTACACCGGGGAGCTGTTTTTT.

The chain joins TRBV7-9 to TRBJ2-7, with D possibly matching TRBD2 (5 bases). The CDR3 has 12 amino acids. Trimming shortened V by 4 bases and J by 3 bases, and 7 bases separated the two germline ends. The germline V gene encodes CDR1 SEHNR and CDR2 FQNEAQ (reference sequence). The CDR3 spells CASSSTNYEQYF. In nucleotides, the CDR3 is TGTGCCAGCAGCTCGACTAACTACGAGCAGTACTTC.

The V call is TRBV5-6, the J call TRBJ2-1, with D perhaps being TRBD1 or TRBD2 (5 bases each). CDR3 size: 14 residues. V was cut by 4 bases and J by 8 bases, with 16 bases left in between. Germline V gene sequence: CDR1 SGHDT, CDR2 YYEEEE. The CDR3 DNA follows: TGTGCCAGCAGCAAGGGACCTTCCGGCGATGAGCAGTTCTTC. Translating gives CASSKGPSGDEQFF.

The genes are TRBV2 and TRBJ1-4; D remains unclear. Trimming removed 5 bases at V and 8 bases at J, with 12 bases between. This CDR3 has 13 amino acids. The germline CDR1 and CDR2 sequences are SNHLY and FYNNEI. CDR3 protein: CASSSLIAEKLFF. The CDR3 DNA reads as TGTGCCAGCAGTAGTCTGATCGCCGAAAAACTGTTTTTT.

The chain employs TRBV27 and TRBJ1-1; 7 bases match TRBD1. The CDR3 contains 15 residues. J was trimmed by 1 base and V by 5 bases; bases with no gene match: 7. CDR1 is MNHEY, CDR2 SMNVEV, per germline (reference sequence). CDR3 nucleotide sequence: TGTGCCAGCAGTCCACGACAGGGAAAGAACACTGAAGCTTTCTTT. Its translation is CASSPRQGKNTEAFF.

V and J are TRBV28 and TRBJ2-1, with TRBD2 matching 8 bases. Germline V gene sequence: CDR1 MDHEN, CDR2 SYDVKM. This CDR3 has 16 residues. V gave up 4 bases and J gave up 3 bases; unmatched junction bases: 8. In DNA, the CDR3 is TGTGCCAGCAGTTCCGAGAGCGGGAGACTCTACAATGAGCAGTTCTTC. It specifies CASSSESGRLYNEQFF.

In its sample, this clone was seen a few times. For the CDR3, the DNA is TGTGCCAGCAGTTCATTACCCCGAGGACAGGGGGGTAGTGAAAAACTGTTTTTT. As protein: CASSSLPRGQGGSEKLFF. The chain employs TRBV7-9 and TRBJ1-4; 10 bases match TRBD1. Germline CDR1 reads SEHNR; CDR2 reads FQNEAQ (reference sequence). CDR3 length: 18 amino acids. V lost 6 bases, J lost 7 bases, and 17 bases stayed unmatched.

Here the CDR3 DNA reads TGTGCCAGCAGCTTAGCCAGACACAATGAGCAGTTCTTC. It encodes CASSLARHNEQFF. The chain is built from TRBV7-2 and TRBJ2-1; no reliable D call. The CDR3 runs to 13 residues. Trimming took 0 bases from V and 5 from J, leaving 5 bases between them. Germline CDR1 and CDR2: SGHTA and FQGNSA. Full variable domain (remainder filled in from reference TRBV7-2 and TRBJ2-1): GAGVSQSPSNKVTEKGKDVELRCDPISGHTALYWYRQSLGQGLEFLIYFQGNSAPDKSGLPSDRFSAERTGGSVSTLTIQRTQQEDSAVYLCASSLARHNEQFFGPGTRLTVL.

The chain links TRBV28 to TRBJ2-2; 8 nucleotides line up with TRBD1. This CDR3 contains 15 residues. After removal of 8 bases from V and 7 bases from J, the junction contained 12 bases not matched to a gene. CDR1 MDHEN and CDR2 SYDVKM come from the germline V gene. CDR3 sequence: CASRTGTDWNGELFF. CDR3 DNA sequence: TGTGCCAGCCGGACAGGGACCGACTGGAACGGGGAGCTGTTTTTT.

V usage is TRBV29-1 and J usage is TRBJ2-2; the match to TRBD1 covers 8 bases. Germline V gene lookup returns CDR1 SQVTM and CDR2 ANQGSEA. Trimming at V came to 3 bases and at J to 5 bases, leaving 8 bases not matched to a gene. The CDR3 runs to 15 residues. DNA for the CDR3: TGCAGCGTTGACCGAGGACAGGGTTTTACCGGGGAGCTGTTTTTT. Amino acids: CSVDRGQGFTGELFF.

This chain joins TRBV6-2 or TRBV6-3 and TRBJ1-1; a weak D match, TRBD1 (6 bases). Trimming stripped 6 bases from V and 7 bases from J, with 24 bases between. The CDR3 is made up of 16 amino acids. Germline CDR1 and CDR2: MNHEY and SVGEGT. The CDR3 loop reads CASSRTITGRGGEAFF. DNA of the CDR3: TGTGCCAGCAGCCGTACCATAACAGGGCGAGGGGGTGAAGCTTTCTTT.

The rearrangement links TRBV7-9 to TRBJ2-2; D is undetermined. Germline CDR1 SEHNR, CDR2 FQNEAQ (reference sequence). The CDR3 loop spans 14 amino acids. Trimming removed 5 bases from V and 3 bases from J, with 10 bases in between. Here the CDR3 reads CASSPKLDTGELFF. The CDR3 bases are TGTGCCAGCAGCCCAAAACTTGACACCGGGGAGCTGTTTTTT.